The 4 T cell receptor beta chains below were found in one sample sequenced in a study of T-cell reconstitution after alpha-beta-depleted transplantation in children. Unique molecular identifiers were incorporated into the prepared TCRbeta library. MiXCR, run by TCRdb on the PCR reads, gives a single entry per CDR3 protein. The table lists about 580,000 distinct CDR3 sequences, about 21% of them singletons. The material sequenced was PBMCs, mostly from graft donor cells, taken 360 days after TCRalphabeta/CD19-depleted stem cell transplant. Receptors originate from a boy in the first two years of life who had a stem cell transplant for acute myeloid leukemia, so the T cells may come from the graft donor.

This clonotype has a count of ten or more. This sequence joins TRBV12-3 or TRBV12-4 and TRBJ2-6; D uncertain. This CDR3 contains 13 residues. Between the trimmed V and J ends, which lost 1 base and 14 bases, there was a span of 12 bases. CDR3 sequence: CASSLDPLRLLTF. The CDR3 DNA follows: TGTGCCAGCAGTTTAGATCCGCTCAGACTCCTGACTTTC.

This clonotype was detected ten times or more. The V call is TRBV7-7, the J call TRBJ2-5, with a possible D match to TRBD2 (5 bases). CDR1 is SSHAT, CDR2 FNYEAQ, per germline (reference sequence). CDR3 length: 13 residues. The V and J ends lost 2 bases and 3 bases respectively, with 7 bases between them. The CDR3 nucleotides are TGTGCCAGCAGCTTATGGGGAGAAGAGACCCAGTACTTC. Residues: CASSLWGEETQYF. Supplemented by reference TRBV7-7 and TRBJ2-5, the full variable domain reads GAGVSQSPRYKVTKRGQDVTLRCDPISSHATLYWYQQALGQGPEFLTYFNYEAQPDKSGLPSDRFSAERPEGSISTLTIQRTEQRDSAMYRCASSLWGEETQYFGPGTRLLVL.

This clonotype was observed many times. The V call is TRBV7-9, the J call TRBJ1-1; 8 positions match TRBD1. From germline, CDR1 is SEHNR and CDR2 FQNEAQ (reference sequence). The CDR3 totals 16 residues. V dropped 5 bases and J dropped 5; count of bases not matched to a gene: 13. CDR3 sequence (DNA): TGTGCCAGCAGCACCTTATCCTGGACAGGGAGTACTGAAGCTTTCTTT. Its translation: CASSTLSWTGSTEAFF.

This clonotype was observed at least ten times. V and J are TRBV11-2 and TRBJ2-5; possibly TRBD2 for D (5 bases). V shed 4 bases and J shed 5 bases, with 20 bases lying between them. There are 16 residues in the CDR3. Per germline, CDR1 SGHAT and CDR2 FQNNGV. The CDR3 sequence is CASSWILATSPETQYF. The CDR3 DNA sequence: TGTGCCAGCAGCTGGATTCTAGCAACGTCCCCGGAGACCCAGTACTTC.